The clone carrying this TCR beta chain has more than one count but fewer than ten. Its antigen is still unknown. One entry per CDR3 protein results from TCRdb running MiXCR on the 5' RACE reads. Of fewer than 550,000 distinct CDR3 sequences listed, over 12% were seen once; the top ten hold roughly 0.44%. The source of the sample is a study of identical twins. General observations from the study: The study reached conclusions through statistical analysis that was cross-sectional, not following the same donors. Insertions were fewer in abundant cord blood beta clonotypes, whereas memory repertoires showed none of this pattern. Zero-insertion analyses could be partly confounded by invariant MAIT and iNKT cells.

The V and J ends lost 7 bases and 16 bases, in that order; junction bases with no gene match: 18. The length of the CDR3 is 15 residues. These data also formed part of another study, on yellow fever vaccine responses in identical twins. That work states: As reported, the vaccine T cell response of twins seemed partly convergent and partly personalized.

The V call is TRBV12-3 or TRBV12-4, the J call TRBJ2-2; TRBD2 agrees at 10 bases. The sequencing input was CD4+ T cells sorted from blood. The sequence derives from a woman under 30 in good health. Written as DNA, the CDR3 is TGTGCCAGCATCTCCCTACTAGCGGGACGCCCCGTTCCGTTTTTT. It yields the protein CASISLLAGRPVPFF.